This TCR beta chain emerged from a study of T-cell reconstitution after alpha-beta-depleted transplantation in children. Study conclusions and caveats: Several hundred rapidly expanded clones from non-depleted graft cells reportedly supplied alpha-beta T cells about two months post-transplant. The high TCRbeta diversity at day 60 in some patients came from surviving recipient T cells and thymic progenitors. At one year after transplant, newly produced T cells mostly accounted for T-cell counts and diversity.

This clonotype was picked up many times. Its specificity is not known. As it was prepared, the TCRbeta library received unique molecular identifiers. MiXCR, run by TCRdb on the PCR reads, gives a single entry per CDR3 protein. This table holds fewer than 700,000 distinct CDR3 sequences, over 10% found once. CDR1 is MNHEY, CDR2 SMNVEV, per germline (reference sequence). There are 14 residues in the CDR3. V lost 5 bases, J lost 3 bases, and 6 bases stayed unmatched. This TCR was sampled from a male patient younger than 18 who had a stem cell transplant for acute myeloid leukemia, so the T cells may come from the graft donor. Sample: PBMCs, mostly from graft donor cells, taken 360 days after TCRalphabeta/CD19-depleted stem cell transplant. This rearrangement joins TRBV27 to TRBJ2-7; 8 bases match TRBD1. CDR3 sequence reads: CASSPGQEIYEQYF. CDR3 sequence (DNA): TGTGCCAGCAGTCCGGGACAGGAGATCTACGAGCAGTACTTC.